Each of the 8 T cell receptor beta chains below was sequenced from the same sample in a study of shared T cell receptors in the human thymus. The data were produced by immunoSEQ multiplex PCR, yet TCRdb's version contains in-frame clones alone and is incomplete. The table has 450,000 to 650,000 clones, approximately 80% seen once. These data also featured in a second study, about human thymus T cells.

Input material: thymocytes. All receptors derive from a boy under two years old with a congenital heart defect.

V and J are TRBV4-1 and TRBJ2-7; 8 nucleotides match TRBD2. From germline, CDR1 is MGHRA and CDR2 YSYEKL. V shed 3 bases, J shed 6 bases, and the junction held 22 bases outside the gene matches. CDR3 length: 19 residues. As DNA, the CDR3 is TGCGCCAGCAGCCACCCCACAGGGTGGGGGGCAGCGGGAGACTTCGAGCAGTACTTC. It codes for CASSHPTGWGAAGDFEQYF.

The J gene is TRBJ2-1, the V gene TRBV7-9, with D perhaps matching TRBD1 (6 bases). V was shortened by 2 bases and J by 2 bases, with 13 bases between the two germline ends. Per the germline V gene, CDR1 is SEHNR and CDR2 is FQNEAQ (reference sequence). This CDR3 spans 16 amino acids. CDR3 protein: CASSLTGSGTYNEQFF. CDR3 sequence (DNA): TGTGCCAGCAGCTTAACAGGGTCGGGAACCTACAATGAGCAGTTCTTC.

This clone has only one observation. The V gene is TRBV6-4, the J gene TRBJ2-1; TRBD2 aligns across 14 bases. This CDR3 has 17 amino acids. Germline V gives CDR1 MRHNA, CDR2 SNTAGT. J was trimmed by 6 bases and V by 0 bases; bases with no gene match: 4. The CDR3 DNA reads TGTGCCAGCAGTGACTCGGAGACTAGCGGGAGGGCCAATGAGCAGTTCTTC. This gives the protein CASSDSETSGRANEQFF.

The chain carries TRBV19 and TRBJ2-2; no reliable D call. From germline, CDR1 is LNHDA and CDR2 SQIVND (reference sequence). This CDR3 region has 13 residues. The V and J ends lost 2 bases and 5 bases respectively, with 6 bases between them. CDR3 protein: CASSITETGELFF. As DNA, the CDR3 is TGTGCCAGTAGTATAACAGAAACCGGGGAGCTGTTTTTT.

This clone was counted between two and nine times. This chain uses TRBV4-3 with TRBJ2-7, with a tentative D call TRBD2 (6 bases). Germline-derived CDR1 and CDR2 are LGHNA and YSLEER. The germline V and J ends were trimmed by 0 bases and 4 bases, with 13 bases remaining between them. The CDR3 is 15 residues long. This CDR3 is CASSQDLPGRYEQYF. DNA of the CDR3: TGCGCCAGCAGCCAAGATCTCCCGGGGAGGTACGAGCAGTACTTC.

CDR3 amino acids: CASSYSTQTYEQYF. The CDR3 coding sequence is TGTGCCAGCAGTTACTCGACTCAGACCTACGAGCAGTACTTC. V gene TRBV6-5 combines with J gene TRBJ2-7; no definite D call. CDR1 and CDR2 (germline): MNHEY, SVGAGI. The CDR3 sequence is 14 residues long. Deletions cut 0 bases from V and 2 bases from J, with 8 bases between.

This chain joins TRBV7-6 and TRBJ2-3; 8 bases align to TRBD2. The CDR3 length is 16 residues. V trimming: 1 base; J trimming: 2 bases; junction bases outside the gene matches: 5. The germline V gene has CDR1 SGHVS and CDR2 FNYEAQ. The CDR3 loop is CASSLVAGGYTDTQYF. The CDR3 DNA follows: TGTGCCAGCAGCTTAGTGGCGGGAGGCTACACAGATACGCAGTATTTT.

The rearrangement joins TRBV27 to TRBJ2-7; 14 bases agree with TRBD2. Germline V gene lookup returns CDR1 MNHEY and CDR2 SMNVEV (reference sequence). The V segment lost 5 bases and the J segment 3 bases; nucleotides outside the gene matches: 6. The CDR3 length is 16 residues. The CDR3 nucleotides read TGTGCCAGCAGTCGGAAGACTAGCGGGAGGGGCTACGAGCAGTACTTC. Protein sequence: CASSRKTSGRGYEQYF.